These 31 T cell receptor beta chains were sequenced from one sample in a study of blood T cell repertoires in COVID-19. Clones were sequenced by immunoSEQ multiplex PCR, and TCRdb holds only the in-frame ones, with some missing. The sample lists 300,000 to 350,000 clones; about 90% were seen once. The sequencing sample was made of PBMCs or T cells enriched from blood (not recorded which). These receptors all stem from a woman aged 30 to 39 who had been exposed to COVID-19.

The chain recombines TRBV2 with TRBJ1-1, with TRBD1 identical over 8 bases. The V gene end was trimmed by 6 bases and the J gene end by 4 bases; junction bases not matched to a gene: 7. This CDR3 is built from 14 residues. Germline V gene lookup returns CDR1 SNHLY and CDR2 FYNNEI. CDR3 sequence: CASRTGQGGTEAFF. The CDR3 nucleotides are TGTGCCAGCAGAACAGGACAGGGCGGCACTGAAGCTTTCTTT.

Note on this clone: The sample has other DNA sequences that encode this CDR3 too. The chain is built from TRBV28 and TRBJ2-7; perhaps TRBD2 as D (6 bases). The CDR3 is 13 residues long. Germline CDR1 reads MDHEN; CDR2 reads SYDVKM. Trimming shortened V by 3 bases and J by 2 bases, and 8 bases separated the two germline ends. CDR3 in amino acids: CASSFGGTYEQYF. Here the CDR3 DNA reads TGTGCCAGCAGTTTCGGAGGGACCTACGAGCAGTACTTC.

In its sample, this clone was seen once. The V gene is TRBV9, the J gene TRBJ2-1; 9 bases are a match to TRBD2. The CDR3 runs to 17 residues. Trimming cost V 0 bases and J 1 base; bases outside gene matches: 5. CDR1 and CDR2 (germline): SGDLS, YYNGEE. Here the CDR3 reads CASSVGTSGRSYNEQFF. Written as DNA, the CDR3 is TGTGCCAGCAGCGTAGGCACTAGCGGGCGGTCCTACAATGAGCAGTTCTTC.

This clone was picked up one time. This rearrangement joins TRBV15 to TRBJ2-7; 7 positions match TRBD2. Germline V gene data show CDR1 as LNHNV and CDR2 as YYDKDF (reference sequence). V shed 0 bases, J shed 0 bases, and the junction held 2 bases outside the gene matches. The CDR3 spans 15 residues. The CDR3 nucleotides read TGTGCCACCAGCAGAGAAGCGGGAAGCTCCTACGAGCAGTACTTC. It translates to CATSREAGSSYEQYF.

The CDR3 sequence is CASSQGQGQNTEAFF. CDR3 nucleotides: TGTGCCAGCTCCCAGGGACAGGGACAGAACACTGAAGCTTTCTTT. The V call is TRBV18, the J call TRBJ1-1; 9 bases are a match to TRBD1. Germline-derived CDR1 and CDR2 are KGHSH and LQKENI. The CDR3 extends over 15 amino acids. With 6 bases clipped from V and 1 base from J, the junction kept 6 bases outside the gene matches. Complete variable domain (other parts from reference TRBV18 and TRBJ1-1): NAGVMQNPRHLVRRRGQEARLRCSPMKGHSHVYWYRQLPEEGLKFMVYLQKENIIDESGMPKERFSAEFPKEGPSILRIQQVVRGDSAAYFCASSQGQGQNTEAFFGQGTRLTVV.

The V call is TRBV6-4, the J call TRBJ2-1, with 9 bases that match TRBD2. Germline V gives CDR1 MRHNA, CDR2 SNTAGT. This CDR3 has 16 amino acids. The V gene end was trimmed by 0 bases and the J gene end by 9 bases; junction bases not matched to a gene: 9. CDR3 protein: CASSDSIAGGPGEQFF. As DNA, the CDR3 is TGTGCCAGCAGTGACTCGATCGCGGGAGGGCCCGGTGAGCAGTTCTTC.

This rearrangement joins TRBV18 to TRBJ1-4, with 8 bases lining up with TRBD1. V lost 1 base, J lost 3 bases, and 10 bases stayed unmatched. Looked up from germline, CDR1 is KGHSH and CDR2 is LQKENI. This CDR3 has 18 residues. The CDR3 here is CASSPRPGGRLANEKLFF. The CDR3 DNA sequence: TGTGCCAGCTCACCACGGCCAGGGGGCAGGTTGGCTAATGAAAAACTGTTTTTT.

The chain has TRBV18 and TRBJ2-7; the D is unclear. Per the germline V gene, CDR1 is KGHSH and CDR2 is LQKENI. V dropped 3 bases and J dropped 5 bases, with 11 bases sitting between them. The CDR3 covers 13 residues. In nucleotides, the CDR3 is TGTGCCAGCTCACCCTCAAGAAGCGACGAGCAGTACTTC. Amino acid sequence: CASSPSRSDEQYF.

This clone was detected only once. The rearrangement joins TRBV18 to TRBJ1-1; 7 bases line up with TRBD1. Germline assignment: CDR1 KGHSH and CDR2 LQKENI. Trimming cost V 5 bases and J 3 bases; bases outside gene matches: 9. CDR3 length equals 15 residues. CDR3 in DNA: TGTGCCAGCTCAGCAAATAGGGGGCGCGACACTGAAGCTTTCTTT. Translating gives CASSANRGRDTEAFF.

The chain uses TRBV24-1 and TRBJ1-5, with TRBD1 matching 10 bases. Germline values: CDR1 KGHDR, CDR2 SFDVKD. CDR3 length: 15 residues. The J segment lost 6 bases and the V segment lost 4 bases, leaving 5 bases of the junction unmatched. The DNA for the CDR3 is TGTGCCACCAGTGACACGACAGGGGGCGGTCAGCCCCAGCATTTT. Translating it yields CATSDTTGGGQPQHF.

A word on this clone: The sample contains more than one DNA sequence encoding this CDR3. The chain has TRBV28 and TRBJ2-7; D uncertain. Looked up from germline, CDR1 is MDHEN and CDR2 is SYDVKM. The ends were cut back, 4 bases at V and 3 bases at J, with 4 bases in the middle. This CDR3 has 11 residues. The CDR3 coding sequence is TGTGCCAGCAGTTCCTACTACGAGCAGTACTTC. Translation gives CASSSYYEQYF.

This chain connects TRBV28 to TRBJ1-1; D ambiguous. The length of the CDR3 is 15 residues. V dropped 5 bases and J dropped 2 bases, with 15 bases sitting between them. CDR1 MDHEN and CDR2 SYDVKM come from the germline V gene. CDR3: CASSALHLANTEAFF. Written as DNA, the CDR3 is TGTGCCAGCAGTGCCTTACACCTGGCAAACACTGAAGCTTTCTTT.

The chain uses TRBV9 and TRBJ2-7, with 11 bases fitting TRBD1. The germline gives CDR1 SGDLS, CDR2 YYNGEE. This CDR3 has 14 residues. Germline trimming cut 3 bases from V and 2 bases from J; bases unmatched to any gene: 1. CDR3 residues: CASSEGQGAYEQYF. CDR3 DNA: TGTGCCAGCAGCGAGGGACAGGGGGCCTACGAGCAGTACTTC.

CDR3 amino acids: CASSQGQRVNQPQHF. CDR3 bases: TGTGCCAGCAGCCAAGGGCAGAGGGTGAATCAGCCCCAGCATTTT. V is TRBV3-1 (or the pseudogene TRBV3-2) and J is TRBJ1-5; D uncertain. Germline V gene sequence: CDR1 LGHDT, CDR2 YNNKEL (reference sequence). CDR3 length: 15 amino acids. The V and J ends lost 1 base and 4 bases respectively, with 11 bases between them.

The chain combines TRBV4-1 with TRBJ2-1; D gene uncertain. Germline CDR1 MGHRA, CDR2 YSYEKL. This CDR3 spans 15 amino acids. V was pared by 4 bases and J by 0 bases, with 10 bases between. The CDR3 DNA sequence: TGCGCCAGCAGCCCCGACTTCCTCTCCTACAATGAGCAGTTCTTC. This encodes CASSPDFLSYNEQFF.

The chain has TRBV6-5 and TRBJ2-7; D possibly corresponds to TRBD2 (5 bases). Trimming took off 10 bases at V and 3 bases at J, with 16 bases between the two ends. This CDR3 has 13 residues. Germline loops: CDR1 MNHEY, CDR2 SVGAGI. Written as DNA, the CDR3 is TGTGCCACCCGTGGAGGAGAAGACTACGAGCAGTACTTC. Its translation is CATRGGEDYEQYF.

This sequence joins TRBV4-2 and TRBJ2-7; 12 bases are shared with TRBD2. Germline V gives CDR1 LGHNA, CDR2 YNFKEQ. With 1 base clipped from V and 4 bases from J, the junction kept 2 bases outside the gene matches. The CDR3 is 15 residues long. This chain's CDR3 is CASSQGLAGVYEQYF. CDR3 sequence (DNA): TGTGCCAGCAGCCAAGGACTAGCGGGAGTGTACGAGCAGTACTTC.

The chain employs TRBV14 and TRBJ2-7; 9 nucleotides agree with TRBD2. This CDR3 is 15 amino acids long. Germline-derived CDR1 and CDR2 are SGHDN and FVKESK. The V gene end was trimmed by 6 bases and the J gene end by 5 bases; junction bases not matched to a gene: 11. The CDR3 sequence is CASSIRRREGDEQYF. The CDR3 DNA reads as TGTGCCAGCAGTATAAGGAGGCGGGAGGGCGACGAGCAGTACTTC.

The chain employs TRBV11-2 and TRBJ1-4; D call uncertain. There are 14 residues in the CDR3. The V end lost 2 bases, the J end lost 7 bases, and 11 bases lay between the germline ends. Germline V gene sequence: CDR1 SGHAT, CDR2 FQNNGV. CDR3 coding DNA: TGTGCCAGCAGCTTAAGTCCAGGCTCTGAAAAACTGTTTTTT. Translation: CASSLSPGSEKLFF.

The chain recombines TRBV4-2 with TRBJ2-3; D uncertain. The germline V and J ends were trimmed by 4 bases and 1 base, with 12 bases remaining between them. The CDR3 is 15 residues long. Per germline, CDR1 LGHNA and CDR2 YNFKEQ. This chain's CDR3 is CASSPEPQRTDTQYF. The CDR3 nucleotides are TGTGCCAGCAGCCCTGAGCCACAGCGCACAGATACGCAGTATTTT.

V is TRBV28 and J is TRBJ1-5; D unclear. Trimming cost V 7 bases and J 2 bases, with 15 bases left between them. The length of the CDR3 is 15 residues. The germline gives CDR1 MDHEN, CDR2 SYDVKM. As DNA, the CDR3 is TGTGCCAGCATCACAGTCCCTGATCGCAATCAGCCCCAGCATTTT. This gives the protein CASITVPDRNQPQHF.

This clone has only one observation. DNA of the CDR3: TGTGCCTGGAGTTTTAAAACAGGGTTGGCGACTGAAGCTTTCTTT. Amino acids: CAWSFKTGLATEAFF. V gene TRBV30 combines with J gene TRBJ1-1, with D possibly TRBD1 on 6 matching bases. Germline V gene data show CDR1 as GTSNPN and CDR2 as SVGIG (reference sequence). This CDR3 has 15 residues. V lost 2 bases and J lost 5, with 18 bases in between.

The chain links TRBV30 to TRBJ1-5; TRBD1 matches 8 bases. Germline V gene lookup returns CDR1 GTSNPN and CDR2 SVGIG (reference sequence). The trim removed 3 bases at V and 5 bases at J, leaving 6 bases unmatched. The CDR3 runs 14 residues. In DNA form, the CDR3 reads TGTGCCTGGAGGCTGCAGGGGGCCGATCAGCCCCAGCATTTT. This codes for CAWRLQGADQPQHF.

V is TRBV21-1 and J is TRBJ1-5. TRBV21-1 is a listed pseudogene. The CDR3 is 17 residues long. The DNA for the CDR3 is TGTGCCACCGCGAAGCGGGCAGGGAAGCCTAAAAATCAGCCCCAGCATTTT. This gives the protein CATAKRAGKPKNQPQHF.

The V and J genes are TRBV9 and TRBJ1-4; 9 bases fit TRBD1. V gave up 4 bases and J gave up 8 bases; unmatched junction bases: 9. CDR1 is SGDLS, CDR2 YYNGEE, per germline. The CDR3 spans 15 residues. In DNA, the CDR3 is TGTGCCAGCAGCCTATGGGGACAGGGTGGAGAAAAACTGTTTTTT. This codes for CASSLWGQGGEKLFF.

For the CDR3, the DNA is TGTGCCAGTAGAGGTCTAGCGGAGGGGAACAATGAGCAGTTCTTC. It encodes CASRGLAEGNNEQFF. The gene calls are TRBV19 and TRBJ2-1; 7 positions match TRBD2. There are 15 residues in the CDR3. J lost 5 bases, V lost 6 bases, and 10 bases had no gene match. The germline V gene encodes CDR1 LNHDA and CDR2 SQIVND (reference sequence).

This rearrangement joins TRBV5-1 to TRBJ1-1, with D tentatively TRBD1 (5 bases). V lost 4 bases and J 0 bases, leaving 13 bases between the germline ends. CDR3 length: 15 amino acids. CDR1 SGHRS and CDR2 YFSETQ come from the germline V gene. For the CDR3, the DNA is TGCGCCAGCAGCATCGTTTCCAGGGTGAACACTGAAGCTTTCTTT. Translated: CASSIVSRVNTEAFF.

This chain's CDR3 is CASSLAGVAPYNEQFF. In DNA, the CDR3 is TGTGCCAGCAGCTTGGCAGGGGTAGCGCCCTACAATGAGCAGTTCTTC. V and J are TRBV5-4 and TRBJ2-1, with a weak D call TRBD1 (6 bases). The CDR3 contains 16 residues. The V gene lost 0 bases and the J gene lost 2 bases, with 12 bases spanning the gap. In germline, CDR1 is SGHNT, CDR2 YYREEE (reference sequence).

V is TRBV27 and J is TRBJ2-7; D is perhaps TRBD2 (5 bases). Looked up from germline, CDR1 is MNHEY and CDR2 is SMNVEV (reference sequence). The length of the CDR3 is 14 residues. V lost 2 bases to trimming and J lost 7 bases, with 15 bases between them. This chain's CDR3 is CASSLVGPQREQYF. CDR3 bases: TGTGCCAGCAGTTTAGTAGGGCCCCAGCGGGAGCAGTACTTC.

The gene calls are TRBV5-1 and TRBJ1-1, with a possible D match to TRBD1 (6 bases). CDR3 length: 13 residues. Germline-derived CDR1 and CDR2 are SGHRS and YFSETQ. Deletions cut 4 bases from V and 1 base from J, with 8 bases between. CDR3 sequence reads: CASSRTENTEAFF. CDR3 DNA sequence: TGCGCCAGCAGCCGGACAGAGAACACTGAAGCTTTCTTT.

CDR3 nucleotide sequence: TGTGCCAGCAGCGTAGTGAGAAGAGGCGGGGAGCTGTTTTTT. Its translation is CASSVVRRGGELFF. The chain has TRBV9 and TRBJ2-2; D gene uncertain. CDR3 length: 14 amino acids. The V end was cut by 0 bases, the J end by 7 bases, with 10 bases between. Per germline, CDR1 SGDLS and CDR2 YYNGEE.